This entry lists 5 T cell receptor beta chains sequenced from one sample in a study of blood T cell repertoires in COVID-19. Here immunoSEQ multiplex PCR was the method, and the copy in TCRdb shows in-frame clones only, minus some. Of some 400,000 clones listed, approximately 89% are singletons. Sequenced: PBMCs or T cells enriched from blood (not recorded which). These receptors were obtained from a woman aged 25 to 45 who had recovered from COVID-19.

V is TRBV2 and J is TRBJ1-2; 8 nucleotides match TRBD1. Germline assignment: CDR1 SNHLY and CDR2 FYNNEI. V was pared by 6 bases and J by 6 bases, with 3 bases of the junction left unmatched. This CDR3 has 12 amino acids. CDR3 coding DNA: TGTGCCAGCAGGGGACAGGCGGATGGCTACACCTTC. Protein product: CASRGQADGYTF.

The rearrangement joins TRBV7-7 to TRBJ2-3; D call uncertain. V was pared by 1 base and J by 6 bases, with 8 bases between. The germline V gene encodes CDR1 SSHAT and CDR2 FNYEAQ (reference sequence). The CDR3 has 13 residues. The CDR3 nucleotides are TGTGCCAGCAGCTTAGATGTTCAGGATACGCAGTATTTT. This encodes CASSLDVQDTQYF.

The sample holds a few counts of this clone. The chain links TRBV7-8 to TRBJ2-5; TRBD2 is a possible D gene (5 bases). CDR1 is SGHVS, CDR2 FQNEAQ, per germline. Trimming shortened V by 1 base and J by 2 bases, and 11 bases separated the two germline ends. The CDR3 runs to 15 residues. This chain's CDR3 is CASSLVAGWQETQYF. The CDR3 region has the DNA TGTGCCAGCAGCTTAGTCGCGGGTTGGCAAGAGACCCAGTACTTC.

This clone was detected only a few times. The rearrangement links TRBV5-1 to TRBJ2-7; tentative D call: TRBD1 (5 bases). The V gene lost 0 bases and the J gene lost 8 bases, with 9 bases spanning the gap. The CDR3 has 12 residues. Germline loops: CDR1 SGHRS, CDR2 YFSETQ. CDR3 DNA: TGCGCCAGCAGCTTGGTCAGGGAACAGCAGTACTTC. Protein: CASSLVREQQYF.

The chain is built from TRBV28 and TRBJ1-2; 11 bases are shared with TRBD1. The CDR3 loop spans 16 amino acids. With V trimmed by 2 bases and J by 6 bases, 8 bases remained unmatched. In germline, CDR1 is MDHEN, CDR2 SYDVKM. The CDR3 loop is CASSLIGSGQGDGYTF. The CDR3 DNA sequence: TGTGCCAGCAGTTTAATCGGTTCGGGACAGGGGGATGGCTACACCTTC.